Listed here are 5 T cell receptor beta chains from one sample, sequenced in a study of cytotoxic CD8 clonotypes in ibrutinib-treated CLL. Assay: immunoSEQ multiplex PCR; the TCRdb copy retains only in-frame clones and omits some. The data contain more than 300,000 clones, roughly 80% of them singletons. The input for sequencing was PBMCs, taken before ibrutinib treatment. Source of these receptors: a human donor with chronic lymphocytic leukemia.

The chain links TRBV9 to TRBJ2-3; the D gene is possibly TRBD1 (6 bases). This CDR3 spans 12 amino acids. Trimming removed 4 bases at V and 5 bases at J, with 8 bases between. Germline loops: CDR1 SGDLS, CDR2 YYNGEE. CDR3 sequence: CASSLGGDTQYF. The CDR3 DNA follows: TGTGCCAGCAGCCTAGGGGGAGATACGCAGTATTTT.

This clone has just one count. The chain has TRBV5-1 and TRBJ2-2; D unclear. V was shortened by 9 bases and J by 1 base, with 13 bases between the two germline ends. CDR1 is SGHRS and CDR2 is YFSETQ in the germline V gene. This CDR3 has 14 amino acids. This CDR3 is CATRTEVNTGELFF. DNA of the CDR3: TGCGCCACCCGGACCGAGGTGAACACCGGGGAGCTGTTTTTT.

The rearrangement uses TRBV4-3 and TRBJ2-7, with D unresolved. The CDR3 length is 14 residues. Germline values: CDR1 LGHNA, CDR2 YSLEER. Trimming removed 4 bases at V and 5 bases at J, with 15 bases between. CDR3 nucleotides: TGCGCCAGCAGCCCTCATCCCTCCCAGGACGAGCAGTACTTC. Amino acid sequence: CASSPHPSQDEQYF.

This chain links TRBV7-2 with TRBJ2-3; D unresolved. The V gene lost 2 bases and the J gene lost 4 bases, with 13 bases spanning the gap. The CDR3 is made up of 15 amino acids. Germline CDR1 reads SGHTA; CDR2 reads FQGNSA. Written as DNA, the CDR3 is TGTGCCAGCAGCTTAACCGGGTCAGGTTCAGATACGCAGTATTTT. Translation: CASSLTGSGSDTQYF.

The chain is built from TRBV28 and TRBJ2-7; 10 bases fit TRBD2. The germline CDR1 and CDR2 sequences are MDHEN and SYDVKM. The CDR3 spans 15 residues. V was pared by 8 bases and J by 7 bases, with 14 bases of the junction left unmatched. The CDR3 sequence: CASLLAGGRYREQYF. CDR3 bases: TGTGCCAGCTTATTAGCGGGAGGACGATATCGGGAGCAGTACTTC.